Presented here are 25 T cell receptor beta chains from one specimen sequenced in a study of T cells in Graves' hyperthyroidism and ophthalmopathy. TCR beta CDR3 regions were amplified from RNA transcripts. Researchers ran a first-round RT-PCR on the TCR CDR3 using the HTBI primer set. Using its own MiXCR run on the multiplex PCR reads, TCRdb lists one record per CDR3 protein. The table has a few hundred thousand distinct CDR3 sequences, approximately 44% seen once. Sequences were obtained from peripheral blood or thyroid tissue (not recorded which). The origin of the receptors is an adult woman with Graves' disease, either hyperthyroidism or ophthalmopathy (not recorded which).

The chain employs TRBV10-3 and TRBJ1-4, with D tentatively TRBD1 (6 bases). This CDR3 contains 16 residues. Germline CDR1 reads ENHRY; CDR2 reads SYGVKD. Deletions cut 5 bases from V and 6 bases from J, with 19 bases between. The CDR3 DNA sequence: TGTGCCATCAGTTCCGTACAGGGCGAACCGGATGAAAAACTGTTTTTT. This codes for CAISSVQGEPDEKLFF.

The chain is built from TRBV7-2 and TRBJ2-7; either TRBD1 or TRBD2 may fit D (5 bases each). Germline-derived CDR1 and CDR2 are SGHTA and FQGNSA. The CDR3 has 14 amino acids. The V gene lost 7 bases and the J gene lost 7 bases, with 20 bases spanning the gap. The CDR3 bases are TGTGCCAGCATGGGGGTCGCCGGTTTAGGAGAGCAGTACTTC. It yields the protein CASMGVAGLGEQYF.

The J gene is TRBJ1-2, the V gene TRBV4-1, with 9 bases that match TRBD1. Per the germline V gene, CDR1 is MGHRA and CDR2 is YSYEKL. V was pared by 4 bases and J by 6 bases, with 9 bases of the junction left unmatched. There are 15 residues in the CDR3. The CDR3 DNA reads TGCGCCAGCAGCCTGGACAGGGGAGTGGAAGATGGCTACACCTTC. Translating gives CASSLDRGVEDGYTF.

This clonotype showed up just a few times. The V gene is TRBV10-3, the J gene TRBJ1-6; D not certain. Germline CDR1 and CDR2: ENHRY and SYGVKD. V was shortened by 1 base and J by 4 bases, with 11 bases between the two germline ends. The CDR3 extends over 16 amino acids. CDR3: CAISEFRAGYNSPLHF. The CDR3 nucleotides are TGTGCCATCAGTGAGTTCCGGGCCGGTTATAATTCACCCCTCCACTTT.

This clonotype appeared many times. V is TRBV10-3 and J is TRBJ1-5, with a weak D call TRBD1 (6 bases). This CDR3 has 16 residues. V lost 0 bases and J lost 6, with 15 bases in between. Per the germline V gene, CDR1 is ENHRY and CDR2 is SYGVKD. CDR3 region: CAISESAQGMGQPQHF. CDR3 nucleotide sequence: TGTGCCATCAGTGAGTCGGCCCAGGGGATGGGTCAGCCCCAGCATTTT.

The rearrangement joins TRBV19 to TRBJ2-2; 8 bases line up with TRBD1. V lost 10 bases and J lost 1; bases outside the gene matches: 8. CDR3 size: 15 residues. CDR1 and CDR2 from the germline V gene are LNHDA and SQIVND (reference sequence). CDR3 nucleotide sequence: TGTGCCACTCTCACCGGGACAGGGAACACCGGGGAGCTGTTTTTT. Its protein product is CATLTGTGNTGELFF.

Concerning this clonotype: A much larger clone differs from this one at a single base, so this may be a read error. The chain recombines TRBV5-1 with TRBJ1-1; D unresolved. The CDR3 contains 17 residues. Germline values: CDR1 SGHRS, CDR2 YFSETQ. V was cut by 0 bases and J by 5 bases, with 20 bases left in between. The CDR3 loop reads CASSLVLTETGNTEAFF. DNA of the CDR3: TGCGCCAGCAGCTTGGTATTAACAGAGACGGGGAATACTGAAGCTTTCTTT.

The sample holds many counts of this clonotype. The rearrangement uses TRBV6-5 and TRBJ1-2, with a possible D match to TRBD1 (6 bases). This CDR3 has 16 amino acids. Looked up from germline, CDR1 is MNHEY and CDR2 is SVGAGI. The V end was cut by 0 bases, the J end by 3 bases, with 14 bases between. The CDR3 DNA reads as TGTGCCAGCAGTTACTCGAGTGAGGGGGTCCACTATGGCTACACCTTC. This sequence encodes CASSYSSEGVHYGYTF.

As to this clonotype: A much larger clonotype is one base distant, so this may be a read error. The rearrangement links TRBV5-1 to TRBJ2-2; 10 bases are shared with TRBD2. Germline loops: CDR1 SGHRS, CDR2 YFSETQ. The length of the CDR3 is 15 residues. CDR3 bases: TGCGCCAGCAGCTCGGAAGCGGGAGGGCCGGAAGGGCTGTCTTTT. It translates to CASSSEAGGPEGLSF.

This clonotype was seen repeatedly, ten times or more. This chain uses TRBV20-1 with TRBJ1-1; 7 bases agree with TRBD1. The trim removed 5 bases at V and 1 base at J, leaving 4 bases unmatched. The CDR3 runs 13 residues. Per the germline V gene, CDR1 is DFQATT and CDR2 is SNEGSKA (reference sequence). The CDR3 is CSAPRTGNTEAFF. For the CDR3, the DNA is TGCAGTGCTCCTCGGACAGGGAACACTGAAGCTTTCTTT.

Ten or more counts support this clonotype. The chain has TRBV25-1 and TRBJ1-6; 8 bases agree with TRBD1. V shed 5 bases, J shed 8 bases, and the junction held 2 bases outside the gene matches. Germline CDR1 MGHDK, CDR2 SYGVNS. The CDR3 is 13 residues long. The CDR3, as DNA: TGTGCCAGCAGTAACAGGGGGGATTCACCCCTCCACTTT. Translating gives CASSNRGDSPLHF.

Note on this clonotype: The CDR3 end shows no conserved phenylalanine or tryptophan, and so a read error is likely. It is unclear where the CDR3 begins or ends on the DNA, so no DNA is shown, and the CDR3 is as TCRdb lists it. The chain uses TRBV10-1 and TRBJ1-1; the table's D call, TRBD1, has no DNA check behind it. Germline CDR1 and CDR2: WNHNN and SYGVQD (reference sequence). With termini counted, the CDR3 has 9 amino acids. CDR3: CATKTVRFY.

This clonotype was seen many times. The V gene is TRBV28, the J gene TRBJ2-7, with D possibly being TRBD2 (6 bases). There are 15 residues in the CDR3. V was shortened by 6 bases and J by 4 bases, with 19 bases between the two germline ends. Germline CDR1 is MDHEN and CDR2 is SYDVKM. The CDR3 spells CASRPPGLFVYEQYF. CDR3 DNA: TGTGCCAGCAGGCCTCCGGGACTCTTTGTTTACGAGCAGTACTTC.

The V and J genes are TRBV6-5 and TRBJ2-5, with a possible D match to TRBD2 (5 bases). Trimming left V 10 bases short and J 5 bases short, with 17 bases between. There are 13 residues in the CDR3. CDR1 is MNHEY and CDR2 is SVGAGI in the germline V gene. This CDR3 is CATGSGMMETQYF. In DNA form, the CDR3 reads TGTGCCACCGGTTCGGGGATGATGGAGACCCAGTACTTC.

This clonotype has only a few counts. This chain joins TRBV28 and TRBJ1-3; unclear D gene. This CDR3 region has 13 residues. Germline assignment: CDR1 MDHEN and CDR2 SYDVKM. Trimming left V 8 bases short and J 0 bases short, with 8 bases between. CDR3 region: CASALGSGNTIYF. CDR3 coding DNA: TGTGCCAGCGCCTTGGGCTCTGGAAACACCATATATTTT.

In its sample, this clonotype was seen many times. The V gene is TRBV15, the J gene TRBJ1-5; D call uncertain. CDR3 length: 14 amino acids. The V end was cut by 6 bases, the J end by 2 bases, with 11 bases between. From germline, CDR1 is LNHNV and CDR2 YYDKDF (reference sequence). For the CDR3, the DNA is TGTGCCACCAGAGGAACAGTGGGCAATCAGCCCCAGCATTTT. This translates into CATRGTVGNQPQHF.

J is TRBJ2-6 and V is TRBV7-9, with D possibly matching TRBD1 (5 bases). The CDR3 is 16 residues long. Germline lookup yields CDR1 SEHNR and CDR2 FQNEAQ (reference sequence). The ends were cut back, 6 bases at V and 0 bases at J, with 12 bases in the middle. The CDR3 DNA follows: TGTGCCAGCAGTCCTGACGACAGCTCTGGGGCCAACGTCCTGACTTTC. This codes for CASSPDDSSGANVLTF.

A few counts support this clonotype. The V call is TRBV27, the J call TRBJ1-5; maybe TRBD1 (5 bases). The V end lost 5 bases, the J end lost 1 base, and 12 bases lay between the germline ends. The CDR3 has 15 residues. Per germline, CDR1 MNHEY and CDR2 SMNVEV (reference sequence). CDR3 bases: TGTGCCAGCAGTCTCTTCCGGGGCAGCAATCAGCCCCAGCATTTT. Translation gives CASSLFRGSNQPQHF.

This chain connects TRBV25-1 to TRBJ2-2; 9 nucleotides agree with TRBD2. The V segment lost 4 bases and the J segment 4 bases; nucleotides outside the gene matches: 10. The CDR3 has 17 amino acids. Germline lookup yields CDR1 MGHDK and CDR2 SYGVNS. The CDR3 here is CASSARISGRLTGELFF. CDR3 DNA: TGTGCCAGCAGTGCTAGGATCAGCGGGAGGCTCACCGGGGAGCTGTTTTTT. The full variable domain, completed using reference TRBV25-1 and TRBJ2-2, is EADIYQTPRYLVIGTGKKITLECSQTMGHDKMYWYQQDPGMELHLIHYSYGVNSTEKGDLSSESTVSRIRTEHFPLTLESARPSHTSQYLCASSARISGRLTGELFFGEGSRLTVL.

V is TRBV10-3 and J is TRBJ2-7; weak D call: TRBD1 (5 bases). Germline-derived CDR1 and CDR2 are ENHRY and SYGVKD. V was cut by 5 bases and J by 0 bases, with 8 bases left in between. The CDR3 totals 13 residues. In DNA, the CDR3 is TGTGCCATCAGTCTGGACAACTCCTACGAGCAGTACTTC. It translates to CAISLDNSYEQYF.

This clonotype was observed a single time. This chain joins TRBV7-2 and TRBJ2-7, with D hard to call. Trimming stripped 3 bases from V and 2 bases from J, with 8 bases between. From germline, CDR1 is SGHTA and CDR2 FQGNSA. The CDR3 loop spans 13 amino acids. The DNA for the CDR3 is TGTGCCAGCAGCTTGAATGAACCCTACGAGCAGTACTTC. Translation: CASSLNEPYEQYF.

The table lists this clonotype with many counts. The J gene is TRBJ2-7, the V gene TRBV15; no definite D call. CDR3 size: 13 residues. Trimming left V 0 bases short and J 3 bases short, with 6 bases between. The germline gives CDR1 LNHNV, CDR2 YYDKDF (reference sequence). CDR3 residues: CATSRDRFYEQYF. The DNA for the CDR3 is TGTGCCACCAGCAGAGACAGATTCTACGAGCAGTACTTC.

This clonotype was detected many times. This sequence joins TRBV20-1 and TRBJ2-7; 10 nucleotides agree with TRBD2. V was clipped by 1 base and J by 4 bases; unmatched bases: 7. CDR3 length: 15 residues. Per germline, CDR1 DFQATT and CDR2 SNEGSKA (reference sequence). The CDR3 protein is CSARGEREGLYEQYF. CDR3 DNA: TGCAGTGCTAGAGGGGAGCGGGAGGGCCTGTACGAGCAGTACTTC.

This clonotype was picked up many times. The CDR3 DNA reads as TGCAGTGCGACACAGGGGGCGAACACCGGGGAGCTGTTTTTT. The encoded protein is CSATQGANTGELFF. V and J are TRBV20-1 and TRBJ2-2, with 8 bases fitting TRBD1. V was clipped by 6 bases and J by 0 bases; unmatched bases: 3. The CDR3 has 14 residues. Germline-derived CDR1 and CDR2 are DFQATT and SNEGSKA (reference sequence).

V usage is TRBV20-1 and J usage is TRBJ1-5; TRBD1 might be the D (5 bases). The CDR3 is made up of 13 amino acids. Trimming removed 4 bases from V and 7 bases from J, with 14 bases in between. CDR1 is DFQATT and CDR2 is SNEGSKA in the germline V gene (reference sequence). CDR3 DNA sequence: TGCAGTGCTACCCGTGGGGGACCACAGCCCCAGCATTTT. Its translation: CSATRGGPQPQHF.